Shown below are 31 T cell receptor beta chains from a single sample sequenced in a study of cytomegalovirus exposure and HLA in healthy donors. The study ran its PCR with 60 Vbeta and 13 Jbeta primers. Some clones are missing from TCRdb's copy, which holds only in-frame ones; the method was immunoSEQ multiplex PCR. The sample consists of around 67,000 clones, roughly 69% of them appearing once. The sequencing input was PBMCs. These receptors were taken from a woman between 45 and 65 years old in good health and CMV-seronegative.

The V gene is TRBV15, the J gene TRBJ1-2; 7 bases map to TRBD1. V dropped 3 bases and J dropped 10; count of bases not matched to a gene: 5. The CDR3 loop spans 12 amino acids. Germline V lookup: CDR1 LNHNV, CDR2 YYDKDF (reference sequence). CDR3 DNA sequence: TGTGCCACCAGCAGGGCTACAGGGGACTACACCTTC. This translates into CATSRATGDYTF.

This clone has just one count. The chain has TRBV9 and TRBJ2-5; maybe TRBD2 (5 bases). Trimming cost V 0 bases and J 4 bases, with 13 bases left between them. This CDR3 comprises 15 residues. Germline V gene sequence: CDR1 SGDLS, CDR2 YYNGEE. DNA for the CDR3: TGTGCCAGCAGCGTAGGAGGTAGCGTGCGAGAGACCCAGTACTTC. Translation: CASSVGGSVRETQYF.

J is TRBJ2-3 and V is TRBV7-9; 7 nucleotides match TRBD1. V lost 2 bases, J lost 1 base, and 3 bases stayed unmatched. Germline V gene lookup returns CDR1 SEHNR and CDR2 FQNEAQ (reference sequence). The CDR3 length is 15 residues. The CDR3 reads CASSLQGVGTDTQYF. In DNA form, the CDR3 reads TGTGCCAGCAGCTTACAGGGGGTAGGCACAGATACGCAGTATTTT.

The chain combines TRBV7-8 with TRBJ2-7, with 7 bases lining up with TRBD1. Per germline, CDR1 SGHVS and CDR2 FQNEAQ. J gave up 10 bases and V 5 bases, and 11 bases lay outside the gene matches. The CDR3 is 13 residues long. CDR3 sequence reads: CASSPFTGAGQYF. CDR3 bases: TGTGCCAGCAGCCCATTTACAGGGGCCGGTCAGTACTTC.

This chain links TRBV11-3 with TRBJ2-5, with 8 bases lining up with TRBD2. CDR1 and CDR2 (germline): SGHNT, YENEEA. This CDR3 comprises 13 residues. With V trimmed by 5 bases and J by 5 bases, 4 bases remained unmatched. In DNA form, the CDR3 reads TGTGCCAGCAGCAGGACTAGCAGGGAGACCCAGTACTTC. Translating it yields CASSRTSRETQYF.

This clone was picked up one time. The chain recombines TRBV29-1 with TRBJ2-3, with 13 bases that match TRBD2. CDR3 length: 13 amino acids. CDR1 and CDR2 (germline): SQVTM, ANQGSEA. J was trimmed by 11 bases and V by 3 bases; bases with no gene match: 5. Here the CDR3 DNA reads TGCAGCGTTGAGGGACTAGCGGGACTGTTGCAGTATTTT. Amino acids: CSVEGLAGLLQYF.

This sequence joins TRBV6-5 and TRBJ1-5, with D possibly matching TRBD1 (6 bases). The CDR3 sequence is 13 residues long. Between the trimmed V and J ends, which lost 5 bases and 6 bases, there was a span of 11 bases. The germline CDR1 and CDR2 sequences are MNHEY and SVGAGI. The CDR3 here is CASSRGGAQPQHF. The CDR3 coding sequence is TGTGCCAGCAGTCGAGGGGGTGCTCAGCCCCAGCATTTT.

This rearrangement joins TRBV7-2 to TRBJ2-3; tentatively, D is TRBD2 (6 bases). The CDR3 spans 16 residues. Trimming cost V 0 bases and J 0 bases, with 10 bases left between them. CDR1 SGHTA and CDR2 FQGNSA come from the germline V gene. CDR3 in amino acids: CASSLAPSGSTDTQYF. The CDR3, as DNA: TGTGCCAGCAGCTTAGCCCCCAGCGGGAGCACAGATACGCAGTATTTT.

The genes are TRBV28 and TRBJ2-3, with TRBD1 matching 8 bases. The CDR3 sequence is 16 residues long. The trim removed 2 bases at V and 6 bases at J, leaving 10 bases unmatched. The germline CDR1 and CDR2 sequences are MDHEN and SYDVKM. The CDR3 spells CASSLRTGRYADTQYF. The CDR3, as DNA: TGTGCCAGCAGTTTACGGACAGGGAGGTATGCGGATACGCAGTATTTT.

CDR3 nucleotide sequence: TGCAGCGCCGAGGGGGATTATAACTATGGCTACACCTTC. Amino acids: CSAEGDYNYGYTF. J is TRBJ1-2 and V is TRBV29-1, with a possible D match to TRBD1 (6 bases). CDR3 length: 13 amino acids. CDR1 and CDR2 (germline): SQVTM, ANQGSEA. The V end lost 7 bases, the J end lost 1 base, and 13 bases lay between the germline ends.

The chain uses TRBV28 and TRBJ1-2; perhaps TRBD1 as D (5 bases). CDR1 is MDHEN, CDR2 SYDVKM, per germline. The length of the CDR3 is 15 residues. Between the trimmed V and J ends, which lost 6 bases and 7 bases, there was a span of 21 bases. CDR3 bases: TGTGCCAGCAGCCTACCACGCCGGGGGAGTGGTGGCTACACCTTC. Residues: CASSLPRRGSGGYTF.

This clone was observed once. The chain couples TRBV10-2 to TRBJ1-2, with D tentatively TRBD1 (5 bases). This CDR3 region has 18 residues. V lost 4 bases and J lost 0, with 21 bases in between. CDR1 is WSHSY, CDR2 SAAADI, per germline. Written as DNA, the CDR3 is TGCGCCAGCAGTGGCCCCCTGCGGGAAGGGGATACTAACTATGGCTACACCTTC. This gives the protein CASSGPLREGDTNYGYTF.

CDR3 in DNA: TGTGCCAGCAGTTACCGGACATCCCTGGGGGAGCAGTACTTC. It yields the protein CASSYRTSLGEQYF. V is TRBV6-5 and J is TRBJ2-7, with D perhaps matching TRBD1 (5 bases). V was cut by 2 bases and J by 7 bases, with 15 bases left in between. Germline assignment: CDR1 MNHEY and CDR2 SVGAGI. The CDR3 is 14 residues long.

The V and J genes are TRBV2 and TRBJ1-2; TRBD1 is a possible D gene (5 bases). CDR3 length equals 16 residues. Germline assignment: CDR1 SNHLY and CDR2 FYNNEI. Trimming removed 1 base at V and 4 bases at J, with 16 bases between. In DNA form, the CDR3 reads TGTGCCAGCAGTGAAGGAGACACTTGGGGCCTCTATGGCTACACCTTC. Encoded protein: CASSEGDTWGLYGYTF.

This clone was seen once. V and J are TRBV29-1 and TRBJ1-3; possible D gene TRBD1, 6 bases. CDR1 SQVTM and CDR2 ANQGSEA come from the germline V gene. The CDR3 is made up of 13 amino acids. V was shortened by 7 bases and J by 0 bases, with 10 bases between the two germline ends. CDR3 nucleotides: TGCAGCGCCGGGACAAGCTCTGGAAACACCATATATTTT. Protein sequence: CSAGTSSGNTIYF.

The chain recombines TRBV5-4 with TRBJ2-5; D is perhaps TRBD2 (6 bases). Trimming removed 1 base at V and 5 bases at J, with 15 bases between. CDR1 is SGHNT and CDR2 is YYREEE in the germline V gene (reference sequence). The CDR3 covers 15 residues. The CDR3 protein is CASSLYQSGGETQYF. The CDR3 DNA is TGTGCCAGCAGCTTGTATCAGAGTGGGGGGGAGACCCAGTACTTC. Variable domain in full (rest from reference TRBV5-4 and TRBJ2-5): ETGVTQSPTHLIKTRGQQVTLRCSSQSGHNTVSWYQQALGQGPQFIFQYYREEENGRGNFPPRFSGLQFPNYSSELNVNALELDDSALYLCASSLYQSGGETQYFGPGTRLLVL.

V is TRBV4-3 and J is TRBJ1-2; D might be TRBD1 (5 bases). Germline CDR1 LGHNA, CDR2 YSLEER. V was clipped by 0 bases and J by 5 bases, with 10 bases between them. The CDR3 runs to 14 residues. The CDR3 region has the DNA TGCGCCAGCAGCCAAGAAGTACAGGCTTATGGCTACACCTTC. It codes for CASSQEVQAYGYTF.

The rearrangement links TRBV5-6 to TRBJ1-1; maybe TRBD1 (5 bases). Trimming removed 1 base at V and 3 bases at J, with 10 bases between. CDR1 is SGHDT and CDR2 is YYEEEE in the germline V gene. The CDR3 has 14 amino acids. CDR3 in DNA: TGTGCCAGCAGCTTGCGCGGGGGGGACACTGAAGCTTTCTTT. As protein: CASSLRGGDTEAFF.

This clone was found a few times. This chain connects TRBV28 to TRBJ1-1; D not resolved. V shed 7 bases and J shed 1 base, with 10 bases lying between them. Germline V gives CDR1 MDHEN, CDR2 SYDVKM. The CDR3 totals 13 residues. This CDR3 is CASTQPSNTEAFF. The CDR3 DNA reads TGTGCCAGCACACAACCCTCGAACACTGAAGCTTTCTTT. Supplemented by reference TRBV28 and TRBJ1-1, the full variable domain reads DVKVTQSSRYLVKRTGEKVFLECVQDMDHENMFWYRQDPGLGLRLIYFSYDVKMKEKGDIPEGYSVSREKKERFSLILESASTNQTSMYLCASTQPSNTEAFFGQGTRLTVV.

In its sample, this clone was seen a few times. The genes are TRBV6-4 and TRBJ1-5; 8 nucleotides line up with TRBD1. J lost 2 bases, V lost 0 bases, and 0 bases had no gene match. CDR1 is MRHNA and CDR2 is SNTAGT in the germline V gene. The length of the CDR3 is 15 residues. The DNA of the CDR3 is TGTGCCAGCAGTGACTCGACAGGGGGCAATCAGCCCCAGCATTTT. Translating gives CASSDSTGGNQPQHF.

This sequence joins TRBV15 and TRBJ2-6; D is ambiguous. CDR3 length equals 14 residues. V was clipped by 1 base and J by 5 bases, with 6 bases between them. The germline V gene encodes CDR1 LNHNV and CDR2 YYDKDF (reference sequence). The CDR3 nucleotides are TGTGCCACCAGCAGAGTCGGTCGGGCCAACGTCCTGACTTTC. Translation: CATSRVGRANVLTF. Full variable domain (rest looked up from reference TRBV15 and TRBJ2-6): DAMVIQNPRYQVTQFGKPVTLSCSQTLNHNVMYWYQQKSSQAPKLLFHYYDKDFNNEADTPDNFQSRRPNTSFCFLDIRSPGLGDTAMYLCATSRVGRANVLTFGAGSRLTVL.

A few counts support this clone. This CDR3 reads CASSLPGASEQYF. Written as DNA, the CDR3 is TGTGCCAGCAGTTTACCGGGTGCCTCCGAGCAGTACTTC. This chain uses TRBV28 with TRBJ2-7; D not resolved. Per the germline V gene, CDR1 is MDHEN and CDR2 is SYDVKM. This CDR3 is built from 13 residues. V dropped 2 bases and J dropped 6 bases, with 11 bases sitting between them.

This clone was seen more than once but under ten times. CDR3 coding DNA: TGTGCCAGCAGCTTCGGGCGGGAGGGATACAATGAGCAGTTCTTC. Protein sequence: CASSFGREGYNEQFF. V is TRBV7-9 and J is TRBJ2-1; 9 bases match TRBD2. The CDR3 covers 15 residues. V dropped 3 bases and J dropped 4; count of bases not matched to a gene: 4. Germline lookup yields CDR1 SEHNR and CDR2 FQNEAQ (reference sequence).

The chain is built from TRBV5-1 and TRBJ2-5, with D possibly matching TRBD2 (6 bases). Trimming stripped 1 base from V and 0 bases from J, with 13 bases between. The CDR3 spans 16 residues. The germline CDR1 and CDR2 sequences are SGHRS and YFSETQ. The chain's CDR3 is CASSLSGGTYQETQYF. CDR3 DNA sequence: TGCGCCAGCAGCTTGTCTGGCGGGACGTACCAAGAGACCCAGTACTTC.

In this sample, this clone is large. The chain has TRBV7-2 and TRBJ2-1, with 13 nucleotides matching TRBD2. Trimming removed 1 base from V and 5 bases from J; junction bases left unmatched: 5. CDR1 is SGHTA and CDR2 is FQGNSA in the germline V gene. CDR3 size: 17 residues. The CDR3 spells CASSLVLLAGGDNEQFF. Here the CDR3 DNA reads TGTGCCAGCAGCTTAGTCCTACTAGCGGGAGGGGACAATGAGCAGTTCTTC.

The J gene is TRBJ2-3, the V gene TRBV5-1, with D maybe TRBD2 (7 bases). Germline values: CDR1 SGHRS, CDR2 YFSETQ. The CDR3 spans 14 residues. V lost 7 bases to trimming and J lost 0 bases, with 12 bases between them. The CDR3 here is CASGRGGSTDTQYF. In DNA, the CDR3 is TGCGCCAGCGGGAGGGGGGGAAGCACAGATACGCAGTATTTT.

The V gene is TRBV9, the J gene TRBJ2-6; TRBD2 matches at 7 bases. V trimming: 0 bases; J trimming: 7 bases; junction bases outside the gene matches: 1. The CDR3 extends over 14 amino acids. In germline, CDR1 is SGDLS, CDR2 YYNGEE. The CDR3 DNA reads TGTGCCAGCAGCGTAGCGGGACTAGCCAACGTCCTGACTTTC. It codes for CASSVAGLANVLTF.

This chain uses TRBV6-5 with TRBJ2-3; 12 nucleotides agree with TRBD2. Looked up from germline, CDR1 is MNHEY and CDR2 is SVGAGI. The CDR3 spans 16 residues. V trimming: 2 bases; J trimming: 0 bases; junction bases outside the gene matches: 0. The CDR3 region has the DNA TGTGCCAGCAGTTACGGGACTAGCGGGAGCACAGATACGCAGTATTTT. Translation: CASSYGTSGSTDTQYF.

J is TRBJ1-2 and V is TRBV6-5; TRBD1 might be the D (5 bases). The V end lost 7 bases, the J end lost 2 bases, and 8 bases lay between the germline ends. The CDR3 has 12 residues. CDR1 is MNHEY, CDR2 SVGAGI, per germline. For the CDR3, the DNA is TGTGCCAGCAAGTACAGGAACTATGGCTACACCTTC. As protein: CASKYRNYGYTF.

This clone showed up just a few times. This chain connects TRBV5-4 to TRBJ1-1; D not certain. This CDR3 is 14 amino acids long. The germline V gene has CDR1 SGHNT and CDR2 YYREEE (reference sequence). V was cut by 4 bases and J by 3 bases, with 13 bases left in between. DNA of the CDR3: TGTGCCAGCAGCCGCGCTTCTCAGGACACTGAAGCTTTCTTT. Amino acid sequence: CASSRASQDTEAFF.

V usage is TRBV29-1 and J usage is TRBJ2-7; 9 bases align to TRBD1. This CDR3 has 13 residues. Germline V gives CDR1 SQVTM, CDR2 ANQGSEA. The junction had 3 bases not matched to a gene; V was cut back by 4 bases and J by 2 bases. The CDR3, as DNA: TGCAGCGTTGGGTGGACAGGGGCCTACGAGCAGTACTTC. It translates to CSVGWTGAYEQYF.